The TCR beta chain under discussion was sequenced for a study of identical twins (dated by TCRdb to between 2015 and 2016). Background for the entire study: TCR alpha and beta repertoires from monozygotic twins, unrelated adults of various ages and cord blood were deep-sequenced to test whether fetal clonotypes persist. To rule out contamination, replicate twin experiments were performed at different times with different library preparation protocols.

What the authors observed across the whole study: Invariant T cells such as MAIT and iNKT could partly confound zero-insertion analyses, though diverse VJ usage argued against this for most clonotypes. Because the same donors could not be followed over many years, the conclusions depended on cross-sectional statistical analysis. A weaker excess of twin sharing was found in beta out-of-frame sequences because the signal-to-noise ratio was lowered by fewer shared sequences. Recombination models systematically underestimated out-of-frame TCR alpha sharing in monozygotic twins but agreed with sharing between unrelated individuals. Compared with coincidental sharing between unrelated individuals, an excess of low generation-probability sequences was observed among out-of-frame TCR alpha sequences shared between twins. Abundant cord blood beta clonotypes had fewer insertions, young adult naive repertoires showed a similar but weaker trend, and memory repertoires showed no such trend.

This clonotype has ten or more counts. No cognate antigen has been identified for it. One base away there is no much larger clone; base qualities are not given. Every donor in the study was a healthy Caucasian. The researchers also sequenced three unrelated adults who were not twins: a male aged 18 to 29, a male aged 50 to 60, and a female aged 50 to 60. Miltenyi CD45RO+ enrichment and human naive T-cell isolation kits were used to isolate memory (CD45RO+) and naive T cells from PBMC. V is shortened by 0 bases, J by 4 bases, and the region joining them spans 16 bases. The CDR3 sequence holds 17 residues, the cysteine and phenylalanine included. The sequence is cut down to CDR3 DNA, 51 bases in frame from base 1. Taken from the germline V gene (reference sequence), the CDR1 and CDR2 loops are LNHNV and YYDKDF. Library prep was done by 5' RACE. This sample was sequenced with an Illumina HiSeq 2000. Template switching introduced a universal primer binding site; the final cDNA contained a unique molecular identifier, enabling accurate counting of TCR cDNA molecules. Specific primers in the conserved constant-segment region were used to synthesize first-strand cDNA for TCR alpha and beta chains. To control for contamination, each cDNA library was double barcoded with a SMART-Mk sample barcode plus Illumina barcodes. TruSeq adapter sequences and Illumina sample barcodes were added in two successive PCR steps. Sequencing of the TCR alpha and beta cDNA libraries was done on the Illumina HiSeq platform using custom primers. Processing in the source paper ran as follows. Raw reads were processed with MiGEC to extract unique molecular identifiers, and MiXCR was used to determine CDR3 positions. Recombination models were inferred per individual with the repgenHMM and IGoR tools using an EM algorithm. The tcR package in R was used for shared clonotype analysis, with sharing normalized by the product of cloneset sizes. To study raw recombination without the effects of thymic and clonal selection, out-of-frame nonproductive sequences were analyzed. TCRdb's own reprocessing of the public reads used fastp at Q25 and MiXCR and kept productive beta chains. Rows merge per CDR3 protein into single entries with the most common DNA and genes. The V and J calls here are based on TCRdb, not the publication. The sample has 640,000 or so distinct CDR3 sequences on record, 6% to 6.5% of them singletons. The leading ten clones occupy around 1.9% of the sample.

The receptor was isolated from a young man in good health. Sequencing used naive T cells sorted from blood. The cell subset or site label here, explained by the study, means: cells isolated with a human naive T-cell isolation kit. Recombination connected TRBV15 to TRBJ1-5, with TRBD1 tentatively as D gene (5 bases match). CDR3 sequence: CATSRDVGDAVNQPQHF. Here is the DNA: TGTGCCACCAGCAGAGATGTCGGGGACGCAGTAAATCAGCCCCAGCATTTT.